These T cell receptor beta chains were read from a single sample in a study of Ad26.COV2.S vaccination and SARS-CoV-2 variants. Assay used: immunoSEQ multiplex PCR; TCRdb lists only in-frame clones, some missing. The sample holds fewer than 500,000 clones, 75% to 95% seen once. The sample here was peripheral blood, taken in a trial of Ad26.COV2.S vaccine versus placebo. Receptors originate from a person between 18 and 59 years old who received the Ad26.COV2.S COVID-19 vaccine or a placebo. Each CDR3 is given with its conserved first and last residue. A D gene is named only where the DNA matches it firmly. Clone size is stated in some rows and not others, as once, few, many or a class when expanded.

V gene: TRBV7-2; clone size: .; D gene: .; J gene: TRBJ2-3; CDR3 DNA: TGTGCCAGCAGCAGTAGGCCCGACACAGATACGCAGTATTTT; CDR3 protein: CASSSRPDTDTQYF
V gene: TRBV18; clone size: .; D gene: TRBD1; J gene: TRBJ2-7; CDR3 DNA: TGTGCCAGCTCACGGGACAGGTCCTACGAGCAGTACTTC; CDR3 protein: CASSRDRSYEQYF
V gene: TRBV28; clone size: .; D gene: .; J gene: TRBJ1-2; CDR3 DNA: TGTGCCAGCACCACCCAAATGGGGAGTGGCTACACCTTC; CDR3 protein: CASTTQMGSGYTF
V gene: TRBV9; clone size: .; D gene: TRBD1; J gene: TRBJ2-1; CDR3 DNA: TGTGCCAGCAGCACTCGGGGGACAGGGGCCAATGAGCAGTTCTTC; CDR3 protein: CASSTRGTGANEQFF
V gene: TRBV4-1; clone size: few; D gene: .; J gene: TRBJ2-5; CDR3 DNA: TGCGCCAGCAGCCAAGATGGGGGGAAAGAGACCCAGTACTTC; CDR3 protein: CASSQDGGKETQYF
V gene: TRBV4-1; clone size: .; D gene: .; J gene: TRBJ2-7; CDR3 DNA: TGCGCCAGCAGCCAAGATAGGGACGGACCCTACGAGCAGTACTTC; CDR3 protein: CASSQDRDGPYEQYF
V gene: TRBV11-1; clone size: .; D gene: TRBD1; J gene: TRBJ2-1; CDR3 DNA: TGTGCCAGCAGCCCGAGGACAGGGAGACACTCCAATGAGCAGTTCTTC; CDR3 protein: CASSPRTGRHSNEQFF
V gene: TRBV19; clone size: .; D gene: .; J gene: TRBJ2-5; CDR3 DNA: TGTGCCAGTAGTAGGCCCCAGGCGGGGTGGGAAGAGACCCAGTACTTC; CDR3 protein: CASSRPQAGWEETQYF
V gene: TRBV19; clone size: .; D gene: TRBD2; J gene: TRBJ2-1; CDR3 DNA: TGTGCCAGTAGTCCGCGGTGGGCTTTAGCGGGAGAGCAGTTCTTC; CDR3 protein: CASSPRWALAGEQFF
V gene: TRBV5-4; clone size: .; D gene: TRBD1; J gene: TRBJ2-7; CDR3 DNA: TGTGCCAGCAGCTCCCGGGACAGGGACCCCTACGAGCAGTACTTC; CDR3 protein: CASSSRDRDPYEQYF
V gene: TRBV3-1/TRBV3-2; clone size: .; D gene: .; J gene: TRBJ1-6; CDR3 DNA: TGTGCCAGCAGCCAAGATTGGGGGTTTCCCCTCCACTTT; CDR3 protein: CASSQDWGFPLHF
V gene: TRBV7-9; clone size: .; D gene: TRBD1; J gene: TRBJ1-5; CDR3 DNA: TGTGCCAGCAGCTTAGAAGGGGGCCAGCCCCAGCATTTT; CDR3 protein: CASSLEGGQPQHF
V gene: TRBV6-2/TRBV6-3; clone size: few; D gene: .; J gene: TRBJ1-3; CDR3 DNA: TGTGCCAGCAGTGACGCCGCCAACTCTGGAAACACCATATATTTT; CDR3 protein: CASSDAANSGNTIYF
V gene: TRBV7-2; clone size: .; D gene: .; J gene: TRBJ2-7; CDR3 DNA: TGTGCCAGCAGCCGCGTCCGGGCTGTATCCTACGAGCAGTACTTC; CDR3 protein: CASSRVRAVSYEQYF
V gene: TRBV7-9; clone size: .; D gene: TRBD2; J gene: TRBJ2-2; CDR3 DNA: TGTGCCAGCAGCTTAGCCCCTAGCGGGAGGGCGGACACCGGGGAGCTGTTTTTT; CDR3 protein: CASSLAPSGRADTGELFF
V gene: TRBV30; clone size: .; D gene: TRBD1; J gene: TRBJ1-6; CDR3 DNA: TGTGCCTGGAGTGTACGGGCAGGGGGGATTTCACCCCTCCACTTT; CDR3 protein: CAWSVRAGGISPLHF
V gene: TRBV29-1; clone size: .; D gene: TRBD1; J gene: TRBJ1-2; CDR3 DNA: TGCAGCGTTGAAGGGCAGGGGGGTTATGGCTACACCTTC; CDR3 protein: CSVEGQGGYGYTF
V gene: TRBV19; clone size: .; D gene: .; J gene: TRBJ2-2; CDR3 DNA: TGTGCCAGTATTTCCCCCCTTAGAACCGGGGAGCTGTTTTTT; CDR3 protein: CASISPLRTGELFF
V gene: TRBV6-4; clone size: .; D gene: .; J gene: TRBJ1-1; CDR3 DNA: TGTGCCAGCAGTGACTCGAGTTCGGTCCCCTTGAGCACTGAAGCTTTCTTT; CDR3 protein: CASSDSSSVPLSTEAFF
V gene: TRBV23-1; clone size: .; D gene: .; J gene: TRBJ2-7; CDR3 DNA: TGCGCCAGCAGCCAGGGGTTCTACGAGCAGTACTTC; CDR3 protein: CASSQGFYEQYF
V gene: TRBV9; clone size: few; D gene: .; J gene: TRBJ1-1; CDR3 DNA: TGTGCCAGCAGGTCCATAGGGTATGACACTGAAGCTTTCTTT; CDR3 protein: CASRSIGYDTEAFF
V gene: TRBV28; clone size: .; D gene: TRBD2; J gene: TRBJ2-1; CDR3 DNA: TGTGCCAGCGTGAAGGGGCTAGCGGGAGGGCCTAGCAATGAGCAGTTCTTC; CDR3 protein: CASVKGLAGGPSNEQFF
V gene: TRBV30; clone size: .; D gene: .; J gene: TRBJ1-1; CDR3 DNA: TGTGCCTGGAGGTTTCTCACTGAAGCTTTCTTT; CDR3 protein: CAWRFLTEAFF
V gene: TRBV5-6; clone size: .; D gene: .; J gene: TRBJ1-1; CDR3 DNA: TGTGCCAGCAGCTTGTCCTTCTGGAGTTTAAACACTGAAGCTTTCTTT; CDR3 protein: CASSLSFWSLNTEAFF
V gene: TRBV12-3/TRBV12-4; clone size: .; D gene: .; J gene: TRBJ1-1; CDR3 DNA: TGTGCCAGCAGTTTAGGGGGCGCTGAAGCTTTCTTT; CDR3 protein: CASSLGGAEAFF
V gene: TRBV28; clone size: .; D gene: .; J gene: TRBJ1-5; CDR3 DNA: TGTGCCAGCAGTTTAGGGCAGAAGAATCAGCCCCAGCATTTT; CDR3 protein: CASSLGQKNQPQHF
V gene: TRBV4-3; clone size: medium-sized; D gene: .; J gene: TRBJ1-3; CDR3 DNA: TGCGCCAGCAGCCAAGAGGCAGGGGCGGGGGGAAACACCATATATTTT; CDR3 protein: CASSQEAGAGGNTIYF
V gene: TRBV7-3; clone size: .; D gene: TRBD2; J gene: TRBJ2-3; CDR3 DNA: TGTGCCAGCAGCTTAGGACTAGCGGGGAACACAGATACGCAGTATTTT; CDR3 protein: CASSLGLAGNTDTQYF
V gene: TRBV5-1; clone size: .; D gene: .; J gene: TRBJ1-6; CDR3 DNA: TGCGCCAGCAGCTCAAACCCCGATGCGGGCTCACCCCTCCACTTT; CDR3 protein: CASSSNPDAGSPLHF
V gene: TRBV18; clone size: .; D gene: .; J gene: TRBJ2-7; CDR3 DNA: TGTGCCAGCTCACCACCCGGTACCTACGAGCAGTACTTC; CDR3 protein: CASSPPGTYEQYF
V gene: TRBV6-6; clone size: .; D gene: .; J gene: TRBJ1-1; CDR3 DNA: TGTGCCAGCAGTTACTCCCTGCGGCAAGCGGGCACTGAAGCTTTCTTT; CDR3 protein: CASSYSLRQAGTEAFF
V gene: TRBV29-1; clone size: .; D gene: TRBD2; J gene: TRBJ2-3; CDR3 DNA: TGCAGCGTCGCGGGGGGATTGATGGGGGCAGATACGCAGTATTTT; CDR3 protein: CSVAGGLMGADTQYF
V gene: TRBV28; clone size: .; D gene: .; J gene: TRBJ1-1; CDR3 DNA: TGTGCCAGCAGTTTAGGCGGCACCTACACTGAAGCTTTCTTT; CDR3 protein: CASSLGGTYTEAFF
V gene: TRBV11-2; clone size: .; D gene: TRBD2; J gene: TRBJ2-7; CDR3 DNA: TGTGCCAGCAGCTTAGAAAGGGGACTAGCGGGAGGGCTGGGGGAGCAGTACTTC; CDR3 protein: CASSLERGLAGGLGEQYF
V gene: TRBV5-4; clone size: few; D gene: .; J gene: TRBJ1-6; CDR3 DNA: TGTGCCAGCAGCAATACAGGGACCAGCTCCTATAATTCACCCCTCCACTTT; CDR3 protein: CASSNTGTSSYNSPLHF
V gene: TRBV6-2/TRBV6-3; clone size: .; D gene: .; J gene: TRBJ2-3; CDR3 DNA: TGTGCCAGCAGTTATTTGTCATTTGATACGCAGTATTTT; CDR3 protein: CASSYLSFDTQYF
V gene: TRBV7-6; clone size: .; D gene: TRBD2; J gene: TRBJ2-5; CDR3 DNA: TGTGCCAGCAGCTTAGGCTCTAGCGGGGCACGAGAGACCCAGTACTTC; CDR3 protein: CASSLGSSGARETQYF
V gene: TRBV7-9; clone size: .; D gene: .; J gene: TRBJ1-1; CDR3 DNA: TGTGCCAGCAGCTCACCGTACACTGAAGCTTTCTTT; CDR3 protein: CASSSPYTEAFF
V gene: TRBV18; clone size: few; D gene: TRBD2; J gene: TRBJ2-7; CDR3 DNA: TGTGCCAGCTCACCCCCCAGCGGGAGGACTTACGAGCAGTACTTC; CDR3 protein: CASSPPSGRTYEQYF
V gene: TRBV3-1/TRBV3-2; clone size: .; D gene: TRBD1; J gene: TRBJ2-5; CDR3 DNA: TGTGCCAGCAGCCAAGACCTCGGACAGGGTTCGGAGACCCAGTACTTC; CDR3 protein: CASSQDLGQGSETQYF